The 6 T cell receptor beta chains below were found in one sample sequenced in a study of blood T cell repertoires in COVID-19. Here immunoSEQ multiplex PCR was the method, and the copy in TCRdb shows in-frame clones only, minus some. This sample carries a few hundred thousand clones, 87% of them seen once, and the ten largest clones take 2.5% to 3.5%. The sequencing sample was made of PBMCs or T cells enriched from blood (not recorded which). These receptors all stem from a young woman who had recovered from COVID-19.

The genes are TRBV3-1 (or the pseudogene TRBV3-2) and TRBJ1-5; D unresolved. Trimming removed 0 bases from V and 4 bases from J, with 7 bases in between. Germline V gene lookup returns CDR1 LGHDT and CDR2 YNNKEL (reference sequence). The CDR3 covers 14 residues. This chain's CDR3 is CASSQEYGNQPQHF. CDR3 DNA: TGTGCCAGCAGCCAAGAGTACGGGAATCAGCCCCAGCATTTT.

The chain combines TRBV5-4 with TRBJ1-1; maybe TRBD1 (6 bases). Trimming pared 5 bases from V and 4 bases from J, leaving 18 bases between. The germline gives CDR1 SGHNT, CDR2 YYREEE (reference sequence). The CDR3 covers 15 residues. The CDR3 protein is CASRISGQGGTEAFF. DNA for the CDR3: TGTGCCAGCAGAATTTCAGGGCAAGGGGGCACTGAAGCTTTCTTT.

Points on this clone: Other DNA sequences in the sample encode the same CDR3. The J gene is TRBJ1-5, the V gene TRBV2; 8 nucleotides agree with TRBD1. The CDR3 runs 13 residues. V shed 4 bases and J 4 bases; nucleotides not matched to a gene: 0. CDR1 is SNHLY and CDR2 is FYNNEI in the germline V gene. The CDR3 region has the DNA TGTGCCAGCAGTGGACAGGGGAATCAGCCCCAGCATTTT. Its protein product is CASSGQGNQPQHF. The complete variable domain, with remaining parts taken from reference TRBV2 and TRBJ1-5, reads EPEVTQTPSHQVTQMGQEVILRCVPISNHLYFYWYRQILGQKVEFLVSFYNNEISEKSEIFDDQFSVERPDGSNFTLKIRSTKLEDSAMYFCASSGQGNQPQHFGDGTRLSIL.

This clone appeared once. The V and J genes are TRBV19 and TRBJ1-5, with D possibly matching TRBD1 (5 bases). CDR1 is LNHDA and CDR2 is SQIVND in the germline V gene (reference sequence). The CDR3 length is 17 residues. Trimming removed 6 bases at V and 0 bases at J, with 18 bases between. The CDR3: CASSPGLPPDSNQPQHF. The CDR3 DNA reads TGTGCCAGTAGCCCGGGACTTCCCCCAGATAGCAATCAGCCCCAGCATTTT.

V and J are TRBV4-1 and TRBJ1-1; D uncertain. Germline lookup yields CDR1 MGHRA and CDR2 YSYEKL. The CDR3 extends over 14 amino acids. With 4 bases removed from V and 1 base from J, the gap between germline ends came to 10 bases. The CDR3 loop is CASSRSGENTEAFF. The DNA for the CDR3 is TGCGCCAGCAGCCGGTCCGGGGAGAACACTGAAGCTTTCTTT.

V gene TRBV7-6 combines with J gene TRBJ2-7; D call uncertain. Trimming removed 0 bases at V and 2 bases at J, with 14 bases between. Germline V gene sequence: CDR1 SGHVS, CDR2 FNYEAQ. The CDR3 is made up of 16 amino acids. CDR3 coding DNA: TGTGCCAGCAGCTTAGCGCCGTCAGGTTGGACCTACGAGCAGTACTTC. Amino acids: CASSLAPSGWTYEQYF.